This record covers a single TCR beta chain. The assay was immunoSEQ multiplex PCR, and TCRdb's table has in-frame clones only and misses some. The sample has 37,000 or so clones; 91% are singletons. CDR1 and CDR2 (germline): MDHEN, SYDVKM. The CDR3 sequence is 14 residues long. The V gene end was trimmed by 2 bases and the J gene end by 5 bases; junction bases not matched to a gene: 3. The data derive from a study of T cell changes during pregnancy in multiple sclerosis. This sequence originates from a female donor in good health, enrolled as a control in a pregnancy study. The input for sequencing was CD4+ T cells from peripheral blood mononuclear cells, taken in the second trimester of pregnancy. This sequence joins TRBV28 and TRBJ1-5; TRBD1 aligns across 7 bases. The CDR3 is CASSLRDSHQPQHF. As DNA, the CDR3 is TGTGCCAGCAGTTTACGGGACAGTCATCAGCCCCAGCATTTT.